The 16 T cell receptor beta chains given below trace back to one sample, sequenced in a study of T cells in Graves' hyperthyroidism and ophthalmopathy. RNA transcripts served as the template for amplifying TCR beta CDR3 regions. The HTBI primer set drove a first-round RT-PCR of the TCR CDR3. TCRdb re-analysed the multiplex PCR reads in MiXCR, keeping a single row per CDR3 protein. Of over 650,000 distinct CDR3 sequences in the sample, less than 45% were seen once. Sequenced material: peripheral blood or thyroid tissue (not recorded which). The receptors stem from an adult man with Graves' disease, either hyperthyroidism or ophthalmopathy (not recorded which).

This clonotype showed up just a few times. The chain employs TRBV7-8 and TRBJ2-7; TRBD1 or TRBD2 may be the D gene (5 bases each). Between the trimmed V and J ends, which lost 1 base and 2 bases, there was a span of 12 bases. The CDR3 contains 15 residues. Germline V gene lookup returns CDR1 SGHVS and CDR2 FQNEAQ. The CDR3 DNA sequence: TGTGCCAGCAGCTTAGAAGGTTGGGGGACCTACGAGCAGTACTTC. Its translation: CASSLEGWGTYEQYF.

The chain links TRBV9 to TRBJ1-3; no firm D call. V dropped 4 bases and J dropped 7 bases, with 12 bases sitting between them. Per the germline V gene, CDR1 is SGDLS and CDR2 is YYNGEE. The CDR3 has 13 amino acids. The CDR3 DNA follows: TGTGCCAGCAGCCTCCCGGACGTCAACACCATATATTTT. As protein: CASSLPDVNTIYF.

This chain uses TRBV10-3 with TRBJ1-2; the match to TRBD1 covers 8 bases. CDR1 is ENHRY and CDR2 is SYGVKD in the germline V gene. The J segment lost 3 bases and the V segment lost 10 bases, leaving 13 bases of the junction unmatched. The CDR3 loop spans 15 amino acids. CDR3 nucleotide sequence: TGTGCCAGCAGCGATGACAGGGGAGCGGACTATGGCTACACCTTC. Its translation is CASSDDRGADYGYTF.

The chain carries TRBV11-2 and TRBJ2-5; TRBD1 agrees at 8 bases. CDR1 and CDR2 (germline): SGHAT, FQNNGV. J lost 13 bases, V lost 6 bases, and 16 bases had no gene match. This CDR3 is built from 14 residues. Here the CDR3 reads CASSPGQGLEKLYF. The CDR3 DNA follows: TGTGCCAGCAGTCCAGGACAGGGATTGGAGAAACTGTACTTC.

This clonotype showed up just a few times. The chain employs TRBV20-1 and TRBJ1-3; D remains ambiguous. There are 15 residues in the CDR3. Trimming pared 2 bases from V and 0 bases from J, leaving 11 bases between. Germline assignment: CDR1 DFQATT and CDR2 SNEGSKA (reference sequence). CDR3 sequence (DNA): TGCAGTGCTAGATGGTCCAGTTACTCTGGAAACACCATATATTTT. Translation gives CSARWSSYSGNTIYF.

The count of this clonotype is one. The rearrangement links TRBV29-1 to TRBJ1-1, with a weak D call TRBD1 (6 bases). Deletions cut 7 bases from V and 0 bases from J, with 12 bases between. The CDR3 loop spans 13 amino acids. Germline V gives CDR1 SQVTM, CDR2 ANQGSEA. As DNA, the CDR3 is TGCAGCGGGGACACAGGACTGAACACTGAAGCTTTCTTT. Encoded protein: CSGDTGLNTEAFF.

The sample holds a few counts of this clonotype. For the CDR3, the DNA is TGTGCCAGCAGCCAAGATCAGCCGTCGGAAGCTTTCTTT. This translates into CASSQDQPSEAFF. J is TRBJ1-1 and V is TRBV14; D remains ambiguous. The CDR3 runs to 13 residues. Looked up from germline, CDR1 is SGHDN and CDR2 is FVKESK. V lost 0 bases and J lost 8, with 10 bases in between. The variable domain in full, with the rest retrieved from reference TRBV14 and TRBJ1-1, is EAGVTQFPSHSVIEKGQTVTLRCDPISGHDNLYWYRRVMGKEIKFLLHFVKESKQDESGMPNNRFLAERTGGTYSTLKVQPAELEDSGVYFCASSQDQPSEAFFGQGTRLTVV.

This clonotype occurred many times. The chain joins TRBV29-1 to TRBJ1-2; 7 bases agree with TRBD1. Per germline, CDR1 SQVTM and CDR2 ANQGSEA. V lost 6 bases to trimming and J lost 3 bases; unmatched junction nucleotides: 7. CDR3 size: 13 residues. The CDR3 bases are TGCAGCGTGGCAGGGGGTTTAGACTATGGCTACACCTTC. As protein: CSVAGGLDYGYTF.

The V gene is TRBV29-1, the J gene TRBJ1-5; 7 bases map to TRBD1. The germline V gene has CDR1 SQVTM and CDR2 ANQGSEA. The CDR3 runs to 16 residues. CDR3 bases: TGCAGTGCGCCGGACAGGCGGCGGGAGGGCAATCAGCCCCAGCATTTT. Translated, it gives CSAPDRRREGNQPQHF. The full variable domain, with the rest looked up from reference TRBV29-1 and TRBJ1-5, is SAVISQKPSRDICQRGTSLTIQCQVDSQVTMMFWYRQQPGQSLTLIATANQGSEATYESGFVIDKFPISRPNLTFSTLTVSNMSPEDSSIYLCSAPDRRREGNQPQHFGDGTRLSIL.

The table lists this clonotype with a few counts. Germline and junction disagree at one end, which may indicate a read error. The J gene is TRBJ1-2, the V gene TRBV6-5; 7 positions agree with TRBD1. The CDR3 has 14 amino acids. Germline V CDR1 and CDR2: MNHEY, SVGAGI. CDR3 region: CASSDSGTENGYTF. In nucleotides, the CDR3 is TGTGCCAGCAGTGACTCCGGGACAGAGAATGGCTACACCTTC.

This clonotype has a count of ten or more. This CDR3 is CSAGQGTGEAFF. In DNA, the CDR3 is TGCAGCGCTGGTCAAGGGACAGGTGAAGCTTTCTTT. V is TRBV29-1 and J is TRBJ1-1, with 8 bases identical to TRBD1. Losses at the gene ends were 7 bases for V and 7 bases for J; bases not matched to a gene: 8. CDR1 and CDR2 from the germline V gene are SQVTM and ANQGSEA. The CDR3 is 12 amino acids. Filled out from reference TRBV29-1 and TRBJ1-1, the complete variable domain reads SAVISQKPSRDICQRGTSLTIQCQVDSQVTMMFWYRQQPGQSLTLIATANQGSEATYESGFVIDKFPISRPNLTFSTLTVSNMSPEDSSIYLCSAGQGTGEAFFGQGTRLTVV.

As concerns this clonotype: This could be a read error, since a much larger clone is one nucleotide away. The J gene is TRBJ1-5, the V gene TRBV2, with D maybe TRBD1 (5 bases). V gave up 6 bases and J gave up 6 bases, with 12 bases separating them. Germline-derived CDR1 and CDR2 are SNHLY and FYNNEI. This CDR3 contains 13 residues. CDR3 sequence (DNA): TGTGCCAGCAGCACCAGGGAAATTCAGCCCCAGCATTTT. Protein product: CASSTREIQPQHF.

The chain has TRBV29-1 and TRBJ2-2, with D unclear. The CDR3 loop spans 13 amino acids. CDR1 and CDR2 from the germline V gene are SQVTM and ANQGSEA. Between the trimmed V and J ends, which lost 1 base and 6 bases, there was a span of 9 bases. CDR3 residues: CSVEGNGAGELFF. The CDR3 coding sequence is TGCAGCGTTGAAGGGAACGGAGCCGGGGAGCTGTTTTTT.

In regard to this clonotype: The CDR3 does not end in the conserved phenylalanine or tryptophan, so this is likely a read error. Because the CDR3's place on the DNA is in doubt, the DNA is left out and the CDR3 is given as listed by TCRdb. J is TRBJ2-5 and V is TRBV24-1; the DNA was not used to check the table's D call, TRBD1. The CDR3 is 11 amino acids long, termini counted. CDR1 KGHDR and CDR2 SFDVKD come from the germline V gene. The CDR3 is CATSDPGPMNT.

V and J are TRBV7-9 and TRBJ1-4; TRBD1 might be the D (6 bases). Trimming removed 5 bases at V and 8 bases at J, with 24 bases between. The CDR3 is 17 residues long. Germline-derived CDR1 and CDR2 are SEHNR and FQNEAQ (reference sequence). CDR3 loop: CASSPAGGPGAGEKLFF. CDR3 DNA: TGTGCCAGCAGCCCAGCGGGGGGGCCAGGGGCTGGCGAAAAACTGTTTTTT. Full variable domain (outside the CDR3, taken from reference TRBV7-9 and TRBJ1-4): DTGVSQNPRHKITKRGQNVTFRCDPISEHNRLYWYRQTLGQGPEFLTYFQNEAQLEKSRLLSDRFSAERPKGSFSTLEIQRTEQGDSAMYLCASSPAGGPGAGEKLFFGSGTQLSVL.

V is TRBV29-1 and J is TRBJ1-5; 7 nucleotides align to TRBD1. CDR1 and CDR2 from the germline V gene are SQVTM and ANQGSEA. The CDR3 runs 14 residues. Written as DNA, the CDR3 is TGCAGTGTAGCTGGACAGGCGGTGGGTCAGCCCCAGCATTTT. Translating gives CSVAGQAVGQPQHF.